This TCR beta chain was captured in a study of cytomegalovirus exposure and HLA in healthy donors. Whole-study context: As released early, the data held about 85 million unique TCRs from HLA-typed donors. The study, taken as a whole, reports: TCR beta sequences reportedly predicted the HLA-A and HLA-B alleles of most subjects accurately. HLA alleles were associated with around 17,000 TCR beta sequences in a later analysis at 0.05 false discovery rate.

Primers for the PCR totalled 60 Vbeta and 13 Jbeta. Clones were sequenced by immunoSEQ multiplex PCR, and TCRdb holds only the in-frame ones, with some missing. The sample lists 75,000 to 100,000 clones, around 85% occurring once. This CDR3 region has 13 residues. The ends were cut back, 5 bases at V and 4 bases at J, with 11 bases in the middle. Germline loops: CDR1 SEHNR, CDR2 FQNEAQ (reference sequence). The sample holds one count of this clone. Its specificity is unknown. While unrecorded immune exposures were likely, the donors were nominally healthy when sampled. The sequenced sample was PBMCs. V is TRBV7-9 and J is TRBJ1-1; D uncertain. The source of this sequence is a man aged 40-50 years in good health and CMV-seropositive. The CDR3 bases are TGTGCCAGCAGCCCCGCCCGCGGCACTGAAGCTTTCTTT. Protein: CASSPARGTEAFF.